This T cell receptor beta chain was sequenced during a study of blood T cell repertoires in COVID-19. Assay: immunoSEQ multiplex PCR; the TCRdb copy retains only in-frame clones and omits some. The repertoire holds approximately 290,000 clones, with approximately 86% as singletons. Germline V gene lookup returns CDR1 MNHEY and CDR2 SVGAGI. J gave up 3 bases and V 6 bases, and 8 bases lay outside the gene matches. CDR3 length: 14 amino acids. The source of this sequence is a man younger than 35 with active or convalescent COVID-19. The genes are TRBV6-5 and TRBJ2-7, with 7 bases aligning to TRBD1. Material: peripheral blood. The CDR3 region is CASRLGTEYYEQYF. The CDR3 bases are TGTGCCAGCAGGCTGGGGACAGAGTACTACGAGCAGTACTTC.